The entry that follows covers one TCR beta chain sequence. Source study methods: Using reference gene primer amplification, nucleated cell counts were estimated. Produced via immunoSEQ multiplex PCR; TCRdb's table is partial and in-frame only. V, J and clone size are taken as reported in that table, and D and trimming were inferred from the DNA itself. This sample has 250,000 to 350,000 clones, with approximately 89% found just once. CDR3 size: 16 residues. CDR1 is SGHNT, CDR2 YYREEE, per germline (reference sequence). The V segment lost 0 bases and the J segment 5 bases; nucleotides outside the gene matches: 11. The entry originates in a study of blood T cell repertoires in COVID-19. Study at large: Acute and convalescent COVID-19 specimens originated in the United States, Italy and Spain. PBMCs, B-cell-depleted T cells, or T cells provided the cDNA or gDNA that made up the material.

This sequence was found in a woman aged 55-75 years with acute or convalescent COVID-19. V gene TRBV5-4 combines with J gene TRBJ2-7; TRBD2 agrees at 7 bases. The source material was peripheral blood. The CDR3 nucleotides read TGTGCCAGCAGCTTGGGCCCAACCGCGGGGAGGGACGAGCAGTACTTC. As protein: CASSLGPTAGRDEQYF.